These 8 T cell receptor beta chains were all obtained from the same sample, sequenced in a study of stem cell transplantation in POMP-related autoinflammatory disease (dated by TCRdb to the early 2020s). The library came from the immunoSEQ multiplex PCR assay. TCRdb provides this immuneACCESS table in a form limited to in-frame rearrangements. Some clones are lacking; in checked studies, under half of them reflect an unresolved V gene, and why the rest are absent is not known. The sample profile shows tens of thousands of clones; roughly 91% of them were found once. The ten most abundant clones make up around 0.72% of the sample. Interpreted using the paper, the time point label stands for: after hematopoietic stem cell transplant. Sequencing used CD4+ T cells from PBMCs, obtained after stem cell transplantation. These receptors were taken from a human patient with POMP-related autoinflammation and immune dysregulation (PRAID). It is possible that, after a transplant, some T cells come from the graft donor.

The chain uses TRBV7-8 and TRBJ2-6; 7 bases map to TRBD1. The length of the CDR3 is 18 residues. The V segment lost 6 bases and the J segment 4 bases; nucleotides outside the gene matches: 15. Germline V lookup: CDR1 SGHVS, CDR2 FQNEAQ. The CDR3 DNA is TGTGCCAGCAGGGCTAACAGGGGATTAAGCTCCGGGGCCAACGTCCTGACTTTC. Its protein is CASRANRGLSSGANVLTF.

The rearrangement uses TRBV21-1 and TRBJ2-3. TRBV21-1 is classified as a pseudogene. There are 15 residues in the CDR3. CDR3 protein: CASSNGTVDTDTQYF. DNA of the CDR3: TGTGCCAGCAGCAATGGGACGGTTGACACAGATACGCAGTATTTT.

The V call is TRBV7-9, the J call TRBJ1-6, with 7 positions matching TRBD1. V lost 5 bases and J lost 7; bases outside the gene matches: 8. Germline V gives CDR1 SEHNR, CDR2 FQNEAQ (reference sequence). The CDR3 loop spans 15 amino acids. DNA of the CDR3: TGTGCCAGCAGCCTCGGACAGGCTGTCAATTCACCCCTCCACTTT. The encoded protein is CASSLGQAVNSPLHF.

This chain uses TRBV2 with TRBJ1-5, with 7 bases matching TRBD1. The trim removed 4 bases at V and 2 bases at J, leaving 11 bases unmatched. Germline V lookup: CDR1 SNHLY, CDR2 FYNNEI. This CDR3 is 17 amino acids long. The CDR3 region has the DNA TGTGCCAGCAGTGGGGGGTCTCTTACAGGGGGCAATCAGCCCCAGCATTTT. Residues: CASSGGSLTGGNQPQHF. Using reference TRBV2 and TRBJ1-5 for the parts outside the CDR3, the full variable domain is EPEVTQTPSHQVTQMGQEVILRCVPISNHLYFYWYRQILGQKVEFLVSFYNNEISEKSEIFDDQFSVERPDGSNFTLKIRSTKLEDSAMYFCASSGGSLTGGNQPQHFGDGTRLSIL.

The rearrangement joins TRBV6-6 to TRBJ1-5; D possibly corresponds to TRBD1 (6 bases). Trimming removed 5 bases from V and 4 bases from J, with 18 bases in between. Germline assignment: CDR1 MNHNY and CDR2 SVGAGI (reference sequence). CDR3 length: 16 amino acids. The CDR3 DNA sequence: TGTGCCAGCAGTACCCGACAGGCTAACCTTAATCAGCCCCAGCATTTT. Its translation is CASSTRQANLNQPQHF.

The genes are TRBV14 and TRBJ2-7; unclear D gene. V lost 0 bases and J lost 1, with 4 bases in between. CDR1 is SGHDN, CDR2 FVKESK, per germline. The CDR3 loop spans 13 amino acids. DNA for the CDR3: TGTGCCAGCAGCCAAGACTATTCCTACGAGCAGTACTTC. It encodes CASSQDYSYEQYF.

In its sample, this clone was seen once. The chain employs TRBV6-1 and TRBJ2-3; no clear D gene. The CDR3 is 13 residues long. CDR1 and CDR2 (germline): MNHNS, SASEGT. V was clipped by 2 bases and J by 4 bases, with 7 bases between them. CDR3: CASSESPPDTQYF. CDR3 nucleotide sequence: TGTGCCAGCAGTGAATCCCCCCCAGATACGCAGTATTTT.

The rearrangement joins TRBV5-1 to TRBJ2-7; D may correspond to TRBD1 or TRBD2 (6 bases each). The length of the CDR3 is 11 residues. Germline CDR1 reads SGHRS; CDR2 reads YFSETQ. CDR3 in DNA: TGCGCCAGCGGCCCAAGGGGGGAAGAAGAAGTC. It translates to CASGPRGEEEV.